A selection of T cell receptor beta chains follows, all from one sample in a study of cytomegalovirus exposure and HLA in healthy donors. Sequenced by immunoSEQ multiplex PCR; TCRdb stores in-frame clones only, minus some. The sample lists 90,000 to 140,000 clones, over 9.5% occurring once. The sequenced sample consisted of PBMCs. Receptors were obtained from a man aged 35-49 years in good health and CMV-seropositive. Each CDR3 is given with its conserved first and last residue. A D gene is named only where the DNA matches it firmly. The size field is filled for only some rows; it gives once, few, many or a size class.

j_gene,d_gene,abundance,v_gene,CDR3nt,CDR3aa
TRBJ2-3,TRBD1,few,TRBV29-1,TGCAGCGTCGGTGACAGGGGGCTGAGCACAGATACGCAGTATTTT,CSVGDRGLSTDTQYF
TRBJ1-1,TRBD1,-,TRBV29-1,TGCAGCGTAGCCGGGACAGTCAACACTGAAGCTTTCTTT,CSVAGTVNTEAFF
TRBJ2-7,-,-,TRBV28,TGTGCCAGCAGTTTGGGGCTAGCGCGCTCCTACGAGCAGTACTTC,CASSLGLARSYEQYF
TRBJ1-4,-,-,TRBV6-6,TGTGCCAGCAGCCGCGGGAGGGGACTAGAAAAACTGTTTTTT,CASSRGRGLEKLFF
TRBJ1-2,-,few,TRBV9,TGTGCCAGCAGCGTTGCAAGGGGGTCATATTATGGCTACACCTTC,CASSVARGSYYGYTF
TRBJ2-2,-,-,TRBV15,TGTGCCACCAGCAGAGGGGAAACAGGGAAAACCGGGGAGCTGTTTTTT,CATSRGETGKTGELFF
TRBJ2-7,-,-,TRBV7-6,TGTGCCAGCAGCTTACGAGGCGGAAGCCTCCTAATCGCGTACTTC,CASSLRGGSLLIAYF
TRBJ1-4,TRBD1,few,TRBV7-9,TGTGCCAGCAGCTCTAAACCGGGACAGGATGAAAAACTGTTTTTT,CASSSKPGQDEKLFF
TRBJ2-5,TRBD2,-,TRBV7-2,TGTGCCAGCAGCACCCGGACTAGTGCCGGAGAGACCCAGTACTTC,CASSTRTSAGETQYF
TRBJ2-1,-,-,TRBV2,TGTGCCAGCAGTGATCCTAGCTCGTGGGGTGAGCAGTTCTTC,CASSDPSSWGEQFF
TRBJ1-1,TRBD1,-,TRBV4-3,TGCGCCAGCAGCCAAGAACCACAGGGGGCTAACACTGAAGCTTTCTTT,CASSQEPQGANTEAFF
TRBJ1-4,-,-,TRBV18,TGTGCCAGCTCACCAGGCTCGGGGACTAATGAAAAACTGTTTTTT,CASSPGSGTNEKLFF
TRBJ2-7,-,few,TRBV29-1,TGCAGCGTTGACGGACTCTACGAGCAGTACTTC,CSVDGLYEQYF
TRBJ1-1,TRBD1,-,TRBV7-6,TGTGCCAGCAGCTTAGCGCCGGGACAGACTCTTAACACTGAAGCTTTCTTT,CASSLAPGQTLNTEAFF
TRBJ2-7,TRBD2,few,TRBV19,TGTGCCAGTAGTTCTAGCGGGAGCCATTACGAGCAGTACTTC,CASSSSGSHYEQYF
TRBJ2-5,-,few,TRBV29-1,TGCAGCGTATTAAGTACCGGGATCCCACGGGAGACCCAGTACTTC,CSVLSTGIPRETQYF
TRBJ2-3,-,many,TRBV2,TGTGCCAGCAGCGCGGACGGGGGCACAGATACGCAGTATTTT,CASSADGGTDTQYF
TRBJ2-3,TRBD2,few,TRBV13,TGTGCCAGCAGCCAGGGACTAGCGAGCACAGATACGCAGTATTTT,CASSQGLASTDTQYF
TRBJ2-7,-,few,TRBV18,TGTGCCAGCTCACCCAGAGGACACCTCTACGAGCAGTACTTC,CASSPRGHLYEQYF
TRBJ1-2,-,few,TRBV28,TGTGCCAGCAGTCCAGGGCAGGATGGCTACACCTTC,CASSPGQDGYTF
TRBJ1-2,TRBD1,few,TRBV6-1,TGTGCCAGCAGCCCCCGGACAGGGAGGAACGGCTACACCTTC,CASSPRTGRNGYTF
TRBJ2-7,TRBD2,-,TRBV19,TGTGCCAGTAGTGCGGGACTAGCGGGAGGCGGGGAGCAGTACTTC,CASSAGLAGGGEQYF
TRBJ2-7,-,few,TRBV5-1,TGCGCCAGCAGCTTAACAGACTACGAGCAGTACTTC,CASSLTDYEQYF
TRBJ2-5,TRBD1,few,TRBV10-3,TGTGCCATCAGTGGGACTGAGGGGGCGAGTCAAGAGACCCAGTACTTC,CAISGTEGASQETQYF
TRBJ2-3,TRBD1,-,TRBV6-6,TGTGCCAGCAGTTACACAGGGGAAAATACGCAGTATTTT,CASSYTGENTQYF
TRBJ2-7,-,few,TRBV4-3,TGCGCCAGCAGCCAAGCTGGCGGGTCACCCTACGAGCAGTACTTC,CASSQAGGSPYEQYF
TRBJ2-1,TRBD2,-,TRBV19,TGTGCCAGTAGTATAGTGACTAGCGGGAGGAATGAGCAGTTCTTC,CASSIVTSGRNEQFF
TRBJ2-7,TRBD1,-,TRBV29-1,TGCAGCGTCGCCTGGGACAGGGAGTCATCCGAGCAGTACTTC,CSVAWDRESSEQYF
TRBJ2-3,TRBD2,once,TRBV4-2,TGTGCCAGCAGCCAAGATCGGAGACTAGCGACCACAGATACGCAGTATTTT,CASSQDRRLATTDTQYF
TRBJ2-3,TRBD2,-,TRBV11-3,TGTGCCAGCAGCTTAGGAGTCTTAGCGGGAGATACGCAGTATTTT,CASSLGVLAGDTQYF
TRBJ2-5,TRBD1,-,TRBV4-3,TGCGCCAGCAGCCAGGGACAGGCGCTGACCCAGTACTTC,CASSQGQALTQYF
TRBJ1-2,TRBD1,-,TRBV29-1,TGCAGCGTTGCAAGAGGGGACAGGGGGCTTGGCTACACCTTC,CSVARGDRGLGYTF
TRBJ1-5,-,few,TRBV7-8,TGTGCCAGCAGCTTAGAGCGGGGGTTCAATCAGCCCCAGCATTTT,CASSLERGFNQPQHF
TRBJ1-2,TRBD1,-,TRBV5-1,TGCGCCAGCAGCCCCGGGACAGGGGGAAACTATGGCTACACCTTC,CASSPGTGGNYGYTF
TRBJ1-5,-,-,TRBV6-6,TGTGCCAGCAGTTATAAAGTACAAAATAGCAATCAGCCCCAGCATTTT,CASSYKVQNSNQPQHF
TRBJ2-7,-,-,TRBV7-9,TGTGCCAGCAGCGCGGGAAATCGCTACGAGCAGTACTTC,CASSAGNRYEQYF
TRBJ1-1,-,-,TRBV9,TGTGCCAGCAGCGTAGCGACACACACTGAAGCTTTCTTT,CASSVATHTEAFF
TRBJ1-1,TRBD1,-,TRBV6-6,TGTGCCAGCGCTCCGGGACAGGGGGCTAGGACTGAAGCTTTCTTT,CASAPGQGARTEAFF
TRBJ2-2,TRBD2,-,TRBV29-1,TGCAGCGTTGCACTAGCGGGAATCACCGGGGAGCTGTTTTTT,CSVALAGITGELFF
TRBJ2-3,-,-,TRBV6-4,TGTGCCAGCATGGGAGCGGCAGATAGCACAGATACGCAGTATTTT,CASMGAADSTDTQYF
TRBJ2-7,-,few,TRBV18,TGTGCCAGCTCACGTGACAGATACTACGAGCAGTACTTC,CASSRDRYYEQYF
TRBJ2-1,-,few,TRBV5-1,TGCGCCAGCAGCCCAGGGGGGCTTAGGGTCAATGAGCAGTTCTTC,CASSPGGLRVNEQFF
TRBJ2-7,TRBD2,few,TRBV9,TGTGCCAGCAGTTCCGGGACTAGCCTCGAGCAGTACTTC,CASSSGTSLEQYF
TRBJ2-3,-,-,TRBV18,TGTGCCAGCTCACGTGGCCGCACAGATACGCAGTATTTT,CASSRGRTDTQYF
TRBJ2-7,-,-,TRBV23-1,TGCGCCAGCAGTCAATCGTCCTCTAGGTGGCCCCCCAAAAAAGTCTACGAGCAGTACTTC,CASSQSSSRWPPKKVYEQYF
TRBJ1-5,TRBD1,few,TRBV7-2,TGTGCCAGCAGCTTAGTGGGACAGGGGGCTGGTCAGCCCCAGCATTTT,CASSLVGQGAGQPQHF
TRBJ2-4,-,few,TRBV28,TGTGCCAGCAGATCTACAAGGAGAGGAATATACATTCAGTACTTC,CASRSTRRGIYIQYF
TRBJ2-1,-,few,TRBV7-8,TGTGCCAGCAGCCTAAAGAGGTTCACCTACAATGAGCAGTTCTTC,CASSLKRFTYNEQFF
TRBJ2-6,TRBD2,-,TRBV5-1,TGCGCCAGCAGCTTGGTCCCAGCGGGAGGGCCGGCAGCTGGGGCCAACGTCCTGACTTTC,CASSLVPAGGPAAGANVLTF
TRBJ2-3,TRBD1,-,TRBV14,TGTGCCAGCAGCCAAGGCCTGACAGGGGGCTCTAGCACAGATACGCAGTATTTT,CASSQGLTGGSSTDTQYF
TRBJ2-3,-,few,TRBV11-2,TGTGCCAGCAGCTTAAACGGGAATACGCAGTATTTT,CASSLNGNTQYF
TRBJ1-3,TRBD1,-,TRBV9,TGTGCCAAAATCCGGGACAGGGGCTCCCCCGACTCTGGAAACACCATATATTTT,CAKIRDRGSPDSGNTIYF
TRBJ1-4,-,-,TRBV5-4,TGTGCCAGCAGCCGTCAGGGTACTAATGAAAAACTGTTTTTT,CASSRQGTNEKLFF
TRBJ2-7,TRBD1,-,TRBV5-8,TGTGCCAGCAGCCCCAGACAGGGGTACGAGCAGTACTTC,CASSPRQGYEQYF
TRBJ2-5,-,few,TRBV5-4,TGTGCCAGCAGCTCCACAGGGTCGGAGACCCAGTACTTC,CASSSTGSETQYF